A selection of T cell receptor beta chains follows, all from one sample in a study of regulatory and conventional T cells in RAG deficiency. The assay was immunoSEQ multiplex PCR, and TCRdb's table has in-frame clones only and misses some. The table includes around 25,000 clones, almost 96% detected once. These records were also assigned to another study, of regulatory T cells.

Specimen: CD25- CD4+ T cells sorted from blood. These receptors all stem from a human donor in good health. The CDR3 runs from the conserved cysteine through the conserved F or W. The D gene is left open where the match is weak. A clone size is listed for some rows: how often the clone was seen (once, few, many), or a class if it is expanded.

CASKADRGANYGYTF	TGTGCCAGCAAAGCCGACAGGGGAGCTAACTATGGCTACACCTTC	TRBJ1-2	TRBD1	-	TRBV5-4
CAWNILSNTEAFF	TGTGCCTGGAACATCCTTTCGAACACTGAAGCTTTCTTT	TRBJ1-1	-	-	TRBV30
CASSLGQGFTDTQYF	TGTGCCAGCTCCCTGGGACAGGGTTTCACAGATACGCAGTATTTT	TRBJ2-3	TRBD1	-	TRBV18
CASSFKAGGVRNEQFF	TGTGCCAGCAGCTTCAAAGCGGGGGGGGTCCGGAATGAGCAGTTCTTC	TRBJ2-1	TRBD2	-	TRBV7-2
CASSLVGTGSNQPQHF	TGTGCCAGCAGCTTAGTGGGGACAGGGTCCAATCAGCCCCAGCATTTT	TRBJ1-5	TRBD1	-	TRBV7-2
CASSLAGGAVNTEAFF	TGTGCCAGCAGCTTGGCAGGGGGCGCGGTGAACACTGAAGCTTTCTTT	TRBJ1-1	TRBD1	-	TRBV5-8
CATRQNNSPLHF	TGTGCCACCAGACAGAATAATTCACCCCTCCACTTT	TRBJ1-6	-	-	TRBV19
CASNWGNRGSGELFF	TGTGCCAGCAACTGGGGAAACAGGGGATCCGGGGAGCTGTTTTTT	TRBJ2-2	TRBD1	-	TRBV2
CAISEGTGGLRAEAFF	TGTGCCATCAGTGAGGGGACAGGGGGACTAAGAGCTGAAGCTTTCTTT	TRBJ1-1	TRBD1	-	TRBV10-3
CASSSRVAVNTDTQYF	TGTGCCAGCAGCTCACGTGTCGCGGTAAACACAGATACGCAGTATTTT	TRBJ2-3	-	-	TRBV11-2
CAWRKQGVNYGYTF	TGTGCCTGGAGGAAGCAGGGGGTAAACTATGGCTACACCTTC	TRBJ1-2	TRBD1	once	TRBV30
CASSPDSHNSPLHF	TGCGCCAGCAGCCCGGACAGCCATAATTCCCCCCTCCACTTT	TRBJ1-6	-	-	TRBV5-1
CASSQLGTTQPETQYF	TGTGCCAGCAGCCAGCTCGGGACTACGCAGCCGGAGACCCAGTACTTC	TRBJ2-5	TRBD2	-	TRBV4-2
CASSQDAGIGYGYTF	TGCGCCAGCAGCCAAGATGCGGGAATCGGCTATGGCTACACCTTC	TRBJ1-2	-	-	TRBV4-1
CASSLGQIQGTQYF	TGTGCCAGCAGCTTGGGACAAATCCAAGGGACCCAGTACTTC	TRBJ2-5	-	-	TRBV11-1
CAWSVQVFDPEAFF	TGTGCCTGGAGTGTACAGGTGTTTGACCCTGAAGCTTTCTTT	TRBJ1-1	-	-	TRBV30
CASSNRDRGRNEQFF	TGTGCCAGCAGTAACCGGGACAGGGGGAGGAATGAGCAGTTCTTC	TRBJ2-1	TRBD1	-	TRBV2
CASSFLWGAGGDTQYF	TGTGCCAGCAGTTTTTTATGGGGAGCTGGAGGAGATACGCAGTATTTT	TRBJ2-3	-	-	TRBV28
CASSYTGGNQPQHF	TGTGCCAGTAGTTATACAGGGGGCAATCAGCCCCAGCATTTT	TRBJ1-5	TRBD1	-	TRBV19
CASSSGTGGGYTF	TGTGCCAGCAGCTCGGGGACAGGGGGCGGCTACACCTTC	TRBJ1-2	TRBD1	-	TRBV7-3
CASSPRGSEAETQYF	TGCGCCAGCAGCCCACGGGGTAGCGAGGCAGAGACCCAGTACTTC	TRBJ2-5	-	-	TRBV5-1
CASSPGTGGSLETYNSPLHF	TGCGCCAGCAGCCCTGGGACAGGGGGCAGCCTGGAAACCTATAATTCACCCCTCCACTTT	TRBJ1-6	TRBD1	-	TRBV4-1